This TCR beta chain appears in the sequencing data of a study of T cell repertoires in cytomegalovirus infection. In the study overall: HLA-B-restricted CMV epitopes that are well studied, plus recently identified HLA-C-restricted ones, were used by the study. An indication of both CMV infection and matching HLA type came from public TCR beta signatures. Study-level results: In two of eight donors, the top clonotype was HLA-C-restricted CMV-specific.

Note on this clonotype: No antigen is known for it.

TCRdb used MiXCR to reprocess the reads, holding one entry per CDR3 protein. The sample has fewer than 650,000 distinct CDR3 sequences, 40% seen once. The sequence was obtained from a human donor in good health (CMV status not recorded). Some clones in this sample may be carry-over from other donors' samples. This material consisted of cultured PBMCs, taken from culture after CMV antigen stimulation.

CDR3 bases: TGTGCCAGCAGCTTTTTCACTAGCGGGAGTTACGAGCAGTACTTC. Its protein product is CASSFFTSGSYEQYF. This chain uses TRBV11-2 with TRBJ2-7, with TRBD2 matching 11 bases. Trimming took 3 bases from V and 4 from J; bases not matched to a gene: 5. This CDR3 contains 15 residues. Per the germline V gene, CDR1 is SGHAT and CDR2 is FQNNGV.